Listed here are 32 T cell receptor beta chains from one sample, sequenced in a study of shared clonotypes between healthy human individuals (dated by TCRdb to about 2020). The receptor library was made with the immunoSEQ multiplex PCR assay. TCRdb obtained this table from immuneACCESS and retained in-frame rearrangements with V and J assigned. These tables miss some clones; where compared with another copy, unresolved V genes account for less than half of the shortfall, and the remainder is unexplained. Across this sample there are some 1.5 million clones, with about 96% seen only once. The ten top clones hold approximately 1.2% of the sample. Sequences were obtained from naive CD4+ T cells sorted from blood. The cell subset or site label corresponds to: CD45RA+ positively selected. The receptor set was obtained from a man aged 25 to 40 in good health.

V usage is TRBV28 and J usage is TRBJ2-6, with a tentative D call TRBD1 (5 bases). Trimming took off 9 bases at V and 4 bases at J, with 19 bases between the two ends. Germline assignment: CDR1 MDHEN and CDR2 SYDVKM. The CDR3 has 16 amino acids. The CDR3 spells CASMGPPGPGANVLTF. In DNA, the CDR3 is TGTGCCAGTATGGGGCCCCCCGGTCCCGGGGCCAACGTCCTGACTTTC.

The chain couples TRBV7-8 to TRBJ2-1; 9 bases line up with TRBD2. This CDR3 spans 16 amino acids. CDR1 and CDR2 from the germline V gene are SGHVS and FQNEAQ. The junction had 7 bases not matched to a gene; V was cut back by 3 bases and J by 4 bases. CDR3 sequence (DNA): TGTGCCAGCAGCTTTCGAGGCGGGAGGGATTACAATGAGCAGTTCTTC. This gives the protein CASSFRGGRDYNEQFF.

The chain uses TRBV7-2 and TRBJ2-2, with TRBD2 identical over 14 bases. This CDR3 region has 20 residues. V lost 0 bases and J lost 7; bases outside the gene matches: 13. Germline values: CDR1 SGHTA, CDR2 FQGNSA. DNA of the CDR3: TGTGCCAGCAGCTTAGCGACTAGCGGGAGGGCCCTTTTCCGGCTCGGGGAGCTGTTTTTT. Protein sequence: CASSLATSGRALFRLGELFF.

This clone was recorded once. The V call is TRBV19, the J call TRBJ2-5; tentative D call: TRBD2 (6 bases). The V end lost 4 bases, the J end lost 4 bases, and 16 bases lay between the germline ends. This CDR3 has 15 amino acids. Germline V gene lookup returns CDR1 LNHDA and CDR2 SQIVND (reference sequence). The chain's CDR3 is CASSTNRGAGETQYF. The CDR3 coding sequence is TGTGCCAGTAGTACAAACCGCGGAGCGGGAGAGACCCAGTACTTC.

The rearrangement links TRBV28 to TRBJ2-1, with D maybe TRBD1 (5 bases). From germline, CDR1 is MDHEN and CDR2 SYDVKM. This CDR3 is built from 16 residues. V lost 2 bases and J 2 bases, leaving 13 bases between the germline ends. In DNA form, the CDR3 reads TGTGCCAGCAGTTTACGGCAGGGCTCCACCTACAATGAGCAGTTCTTC. The encoded protein is CASSLRQGSTYNEQFF.

The chain has TRBV18 and TRBJ2-5; perhaps TRBD2 as D (5 bases). Trimming shortened V by 3 bases and J by 2 bases, and 7 bases separated the two germline ends. This CDR3 is 13 amino acids long. The V gene's germline CDR1 is KGHSH and CDR2 LQKENI. For the CDR3, the DNA is TGTGCCAGCTCACCTCTAGCACAAGAGACCCAGTACTTC. Amino acid sequence: CASSPLAQETQYF.

Turning to this clone: This specimen includes other DNA sequences encoding the same CDR3. The chain is built from TRBV15 and TRBJ2-5; no reliable D call. This CDR3 contains 12 residues. V lost 1 base and J lost 4, with 4 bases in between. Germline lookup yields CDR1 LNHNV and CDR2 YYDKDF (reference sequence). The CDR3 reads CATSRGRETQYF. The DNA for the CDR3 is TGTGCCACCAGCAGAGGACGAGAGACCCAGTACTTC.

The rearrangement joins TRBV6-1 to TRBJ2-1; 8 nucleotides align to TRBD2. Germline V gene data show CDR1 as MNHNS and CDR2 as SASEGT. J was trimmed by 7 bases and V by 2 bases; bases with no gene match: 7. The CDR3 has 15 residues. The CDR3 DNA sequence: TGTGCCAGCAGTGAACGAGCGGGAGCTGTGAATGAGCAGTTCTTC. Translating it yields CASSERAGAVNEQFF.

This clone has a single count. The genes are TRBV15 and TRBJ1-2; no clear D. The CDR3 sequence is 14 residues long. V was shortened by 4 bases and J by 0 bases, with 9 bases between the two germline ends. CDR1 LNHNV and CDR2 YYDKDF come from the germline V gene (reference sequence). The CDR3 DNA follows: TGTGCCACCAGCACCGGGGTCCCTAACTATGGCTACACCTTC. This codes for CATSTGVPNYGYTF.

The CDR3 loop reads CSGSGGRWDEQFF. The CDR3 nucleotides are TGCAGCGGTTCGGGAGGGCGGTGGGATGAGCAGTTCTTC. This chain uses TRBV29-1 with TRBJ2-1; 8 bases are a match to TRBD2. Per germline, CDR1 SQVTM and CDR2 ANQGSEA. This CDR3 is 13 amino acids long. After removal of 7 bases from V and 8 bases from J, the junction contained 10 bases not matched to a gene.

CDR3 loop: CASSVLAGGRTGANVLTF. CDR3 bases: TGTGCCAGCAGTGTACTAGCGGGAGGGCGGACTGGGGCCAACGTCCTGACTTTC. V and J are TRBV25-1 and TRBJ2-6, with 13 bases identical to TRBD2. From germline, CDR1 is MGHDK and CDR2 SYGVNS. This CDR3 contains 18 residues. After removal of 4 bases from V and 2 bases from J, the junction contained 5 bases not matched to a gene. Variable domain in full (rest from reference TRBV25-1 and TRBJ2-6): EADIYQTPRYLVIGTGKKITLECSQTMGHDKMYWYQQDPGMELHLIHYSYGVNSTEKGDLSSESTVSRIRTEHFPLTLESARPSHTSQYLCASSVLAGGRTGANVLTFGAGSRLTVL.

About this clone itself: Other DNA sequences in this sample translate to the same CDR3. The CDR3 here is CASSASRNTGELFF. CDR3 DNA: TGTGCCAGCAGTGCATCCAGAAACACCGGGGAGCTGTTTTTT. The chain has TRBV2 and TRBJ2-2, with no clear D. This CDR3 spans 14 amino acids. Looked up from germline, CDR1 is SNHLY and CDR2 is FYNNEI. V was cut by 4 bases and J by 2 bases, with 8 bases left in between.

The chain recombines TRBV18 with TRBJ1-3; D not resolved. CDR3 length: 16 residues. Trimming removed 2 bases at V and 1 base at J, with 12 bases between. Per germline, CDR1 KGHSH and CDR2 LQKENI. The CDR3 DNA follows: TGTGCCAGCTCACCAGTCAGGCTTGGGTCTGGAAACACCATATATTTT. This translates into CASSPVRLGSGNTIYF.

The chain recombines TRBV28 with TRBJ1-5; D perhaps matches TRBD1 (5 bases). The CDR3 is 15 residues long. The germline CDR1 and CDR2 sequences are MDHEN and SYDVKM. Trimming cost V 8 bases and J 0 bases, with 14 bases left between them. The CDR3 DNA reads TGTGCCAGCCTATACAGGATTAGTAGCAATCAGCCCCAGCATTTT. Amino acids: CASLYRISSNQPQHF.

The V call is TRBV4-3, the J call TRBJ1-1; unclear D gene. This CDR3 is built from 13 residues. Germline CDR1 reads LGHNA; CDR2 reads YSLEER. Trimming pared 2 bases from V and 0 bases from J, leaving 4 bases between. CDR3 protein: CASSQRLNTEAFF. The DNA for the CDR3 is TGCGCCAGCAGCCAACGGCTGAACACTGAAGCTTTCTTT.

V gene TRBV7-9 combines with J gene TRBJ1-1; the D gene is possibly TRBD1 (6 bases). Germline V lookup: CDR1 SEHNR, CDR2 FQNEAQ (reference sequence). Deletions cut 5 bases from V and 4 bases from J, with 11 bases between. The length of the CDR3 is 13 residues. The CDR3 is CASSHEGGTEAFF. CDR3 sequence (DNA): TGTGCCAGCAGCCACGAAGGGGGCACTGAAGCTTTCTTT.

The chain recombines TRBV4-1 with TRBJ2-6, with D perhaps matching TRBD1 (6 bases). Germline V CDR1 and CDR2: MGHRA, YSYEKL. The CDR3 has 17 amino acids. Trimming stripped 0 bases from V and 4 bases from J, with 13 bases between. The CDR3 region has the DNA TGCGCCAGCAGCCAAGAGATAACAGGGTCGGGGGCCAACGTCCTGACTTTC. Its protein is CASSQEITGSGANVLTF.

This chain uses TRBV15 with TRBJ2-1; the match to TRBD2 covers 8 bases. Per germline, CDR1 LNHNV and CDR2 YYDKDF (reference sequence). V dropped 0 bases and J dropped 7; count of bases not matched to a gene: 11. This CDR3 has 17 amino acids. The CDR3 loop reads CATSRDPTSVRYNEQFF. The CDR3 bases are TGTGCCACCAGCAGAGACCCGACTAGCGTTCGGTATAATGAGCAGTTCTTC. The entire variable domain, with the rest obtained from reference TRBV15 and TRBJ2-1, is as follows: DAMVIQNPRYQVTQFGKPVTLSCSQTLNHNVMYWYQQKSSQAPKLLFHYYDKDFNNEADTPDNFQSRRPNTSFCFLDIRSPGLGDTAMYLCATSRDPTSVRYNEQFFGPGTRLTVL.

The chain joins TRBV5-1 to TRBJ2-3; 7 bases match TRBD2. In germline, CDR1 is SGHRS, CDR2 YFSETQ. The CDR3 runs 15 residues. J was trimmed by 5 bases and V by 0 bases; bases with no gene match: 6. DNA for the CDR3: TGCGCCAGCAGCTTGGAGGGAGGGCCGATAGATACGCAGTATTTT. It translates to CASSLEGGPIDTQYF.

The chain couples TRBV10-3 to TRBJ2-7; 10 nucleotides align to TRBD2. V shed 5 bases, J shed 1 base, and the junction held 8 bases outside the gene matches. The germline V gene encodes CDR1 ENHRY and CDR2 SYGVKD. This CDR3 is built from 16 residues. For the CDR3, the DNA is TGTGCCATCAGTCCCTTAGCGGGAGGCCCTTCCTACGAGCAGTACTTC. This encodes CAISPLAGGPSYEQYF.

The V and J genes are TRBV7-3 and TRBJ1-1, with TRBD1 as a possible D gene (5 bases). Trimming pared 3 bases from V and 4 bases from J, leaving 18 bases between. CDR3 size: 16 residues. Germline V gene lookup returns CDR1 SGHTA and CDR2 FQGTGA. DNA for the CDR3: TGTGCCAGCAGCTTGTCTGAGGCAGGGACGGGCACTGAAGCTTTCTTT. Protein product: CASSLSEAGTGTEAFF.

The chain employs TRBV18 and TRBJ2-1; D uncertain. V was trimmed by 2 bases and J by 4 bases, leaving 12 bases between them. Germline CDR1 reads KGHSH; CDR2 reads LQKENI. The CDR3 runs 15 residues. This chain's CDR3 is CASSPVADSYNEQFF. In DNA, the CDR3 is TGTGCCAGCTCACCAGTGGCAGATTCTTACAATGAGCAGTTCTTC.

The V gene is TRBV11-2, the J gene TRBJ1-4; 9 nucleotides match TRBD1. V lost 6 bases, J lost 10 bases, and 12 bases stayed unmatched. This CDR3 contains 15 residues. CDR1 and CDR2 from the germline V gene are SGHAT and FQNNGV. DNA for the CDR3: TGTGCCAGCAGATTTTCCGGGACAGGGAACGGAAAACTGTTTTTT. It translates to CASRFSGTGNGKLFF.

CDR3 region: CSVRGEGGQPQHF. The CDR3 coding sequence is TGCAGCGTTAGGGGAGAGGGCGGCCAGCCCCAGCATTTT. This sequence joins TRBV29-1 and TRBJ1-5; maybe TRBD1 (5 bases). The germline V gene encodes CDR1 SQVTM and CDR2 ANQGSEA. The CDR3 spans 13 residues. V was trimmed by 5 bases and J by 7 bases, leaving 15 bases between them. Looking up the rest from reference TRBV29-1 and TRBJ1-5 gives the full variable domain: SAVISQKPSRDICQRGTSLTIQCQVDSQVTMMFWYRQQPGQSLTLIATANQGSEATYESGFVIDKFPISRPNLTFSTLTVSNMSPEDSSIYLCSVRGEGGQPQHFGDGTRLSIL.

The chain combines TRBV19 with TRBJ2-2, with unresolved D. The germline V gene has CDR1 LNHDA and CDR2 SQIVND (reference sequence). The V end was cut by 3 bases, the J end by 8 bases, with 13 bases between. The CDR3 extends over 14 amino acids. The CDR3 region has the DNA TGTGCCAGTAGTATCTCACTCCAGTCGGGGGAGCTGTTTTTT. Its translation: CASSISLQSGELFF.

This clone was detected a few times. The genes are TRBV7-7 and TRBJ2-7; either TRBD1 or TRBD2 may fit D (5 bases each). Germline V gene data show CDR1 as SSHAT and CDR2 as FNYEAQ (reference sequence). The CDR3 sequence is 13 residues long. V lost 1 base, J lost 5 bases, and 9 bases lay in between. CDR3 in DNA: TGTGCCAGCAGCTTAGGGGGGACCGACGAGCAGTACTTC. Protein: CASSLGGTDEQYF.

This clone has only one observation. The chain uses TRBV5-1 and TRBJ2-3; D unclear. The CDR3 runs to 14 residues. Per the germline V gene, CDR1 is SGHRS and CDR2 is YFSETQ. Trimming stripped 4 bases from V and 3 bases from J, with 12 bases between. The CDR3 DNA follows: TGCGCCAGCAGCCGTAGTGGAAGTACAGATACGCAGTATTTT. Amino acid sequence: CASSRSGSTDTQYF.

Comment on this clone: A junction end diverges from the germline sequence, so it may reflect a read error. The chain links TRBV7-8 to TRBJ2-7, with D possibly being TRBD2 (6 bases). The CDR3 totals 12 residues. The germline V gene has CDR1 SGHVS and CDR2 FQNEAQ. The CDR3: CASSLNRREEDF. The CDR3 DNA follows: TGTGCCAGCAGCTTGAATAGGAGGGAGGAGGACTTC.

The chain links TRBV7-2 to TRBJ2-7; tentatively, D is TRBD2 (5 bases). CDR3 size: 15 residues. Trimming cost V 3 bases and J 4 bases, with 16 bases left between them. Germline V gives CDR1 SGHTA, CDR2 FQGNSA. CDR3 coding DNA: TGTGCCAGCAGCTTTCAGGCGGGCCCCGCTTACGAGCAGTACTTC. Translated: CASSFQAGPAYEQYF.

This chain links TRBV27 with TRBJ1-1; D is uncertain. The V gene lost 7 bases and the J gene lost 1 base, with 13 bases spanning the gap. This CDR3 contains 14 residues. Germline V gene sequence: CDR1 MNHEY, CDR2 SMNVEV (reference sequence). The CDR3 spells CASKRNVGNTEAFF. CDR3 coding DNA: TGTGCCAGCAAGCGTAATGTCGGGAACACTGAAGCTTTCTTT.

The chain couples TRBV7-9 to TRBJ2-5; no clear D. There are 16 residues in the CDR3. Trimming removed 5 bases at V and 3 bases at J, with 19 bases between. The germline gives CDR1 SEHNR, CDR2 FQNEAQ (reference sequence). CDR3 region: CASSQGSRRQKETQYF. For the CDR3, the DNA is TGTGCCAGCAGCCAAGGCTCCAGGAGACAAAAAGAGACCCAGTACTTC.

This rearrangement joins TRBV14 to TRBJ2-7; D perhaps matches TRBD2 (6 bases). V gave up 2 bases and J gave up 9 bases, with 11 bases separating them. Germline lookup yields CDR1 SGHDN and CDR2 FVKESK. This CDR3 has 12 residues. DNA for the CDR3: TGTGCCAGCAGCCAACGGGGGTATGGGCAGTACTTC. This codes for CASSQRGYGQYF.